The 28 T cell receptor beta chains listed next were all sequenced from one sample in a study of identical twins. TCRdb redid the calling of the 5' RACE reads with MiXCR, one entry per CDR3 protein. Altogether 200,000 to 300,000 distinct CDR3 sequences are present, roughly 10% being singletons, with the ten largest covering about 9%. The sample comprised memory T cells sorted from blood. Receptors originate from a man aged 50 to 59 in good health.

The V call is TRBV20-1, the J call TRBJ2-1; D gene ambiguous. Germline CDR1 is DFQATT and CDR2 is SNEGSKA (reference sequence). The ends were cut back, 0 bases at V and 9 bases at J, with 15 bases in the middle. CDR3 length: 14 amino acids. CDR3 DNA: TGCAGTGCTAGAGATCTGGCTATGGAGATTGAGCAGTTCTTC. This encodes CSARDLAMEIEQFF.

This clonotype has a handful of counts. The V gene is TRBV3-1, the J gene TRBJ1-4; 8 positions match TRBD1. CDR1 is LGHDT and CDR2 is YNNKEL in the germline V gene (reference sequence). V dropped 0 bases and J dropped 10; count of bases not matched to a gene: 4. The CDR3 length is 14 residues. CDR3 protein: CASSQENRGVKLFF. CDR3 DNA: TGTGCCAGCAGCCAAGAAAACAGGGGGGTAAAACTGTTTTTT.

This clonotype was detected many times. The chain combines TRBV6-2 or TRBV6-3 with TRBJ2-1, with D possibly TRBD1 on 5 matching bases. The length of the CDR3 is 13 residues. V was clipped by 5 bases and J by 6 bases, with 11 bases between them. Germline lookup yields CDR1 MNHEY and CDR2 SVGEGT. The CDR3 spells CASSQLRGNEQFF. The DNA for the CDR3 is TGTGCCAGCAGTCAGCTAAGGGGCAATGAGCAGTTCTTC.

This clonotype was counted ten times or more. The chain joins TRBV5-1 to TRBJ1-6; no definite D call. CDR3 length: 14 amino acids. CDR1 is SGHRS, CDR2 YFSETQ, per germline. The V end was cut by 1 base, the J end by 8 bases, with 10 bases between. CDR3 coding DNA: TGCGCCAGCAGCTTGACCACCAGATATTCACCCCTCCACTTT. Residues: CASSLTTRYSPLHF.

This clonotype was picked up many times. The J gene is TRBJ2-1, the V gene TRBV28; D ambiguous. The CDR3 runs 11 residues. Germline CDR1 is MDHEN and CDR2 is SYDVKM. Between the trimmed V and J ends, which lost 3 bases and 10 bases, there was a span of 7 bases. Written as DNA, the CDR3 is TGTGCCAGCAGTTTGCTTCGGGAGCAGTTCTTC. It yields the protein CASSLLREQFF.

Only a few counts were recorded for this clonotype. The chain recombines TRBV20-1 with TRBJ2-3, with 10 nucleotides matching TRBD2. The V gene's germline CDR1 is DFQATT and CDR2 SNEGSKA (reference sequence). This CDR3 spans 15 amino acids. After removal of 3 bases from V and 4 bases from J, the junction contained 7 bases not matched to a gene. CDR3 sequence (DNA): TGCAGTGCTAGCAGAGCGGGGGGGCCTGCAGATACGCAGTATTTT. Amino acids: CSASRAGGPADTQYF.

There are many counts of this clonotype. The V gene is TRBV7-8, the J gene TRBJ1-2; tentative D call: TRBD1 (6 bases). Trimming removed 3 bases from V and 8 bases from J, with 13 bases in between. Per germline, CDR1 SGHVS and CDR2 FQNEAQ. The CDR3 covers 13 residues. The DNA of the CDR3 is TGTGCCAGCAGCTTTAGGCAGGGGCGCGGCTACACCTTC. It translates to CASSFRQGRGYTF.

This clonotype was detected a few times. The CDR3: CSARDRLAGTYNEQFF. DNA of the CDR3: TGCAGTGCTAGAGACCGACTAGCGGGGACTTACAATGAGCAGTTCTTC. The gene calls are TRBV20-1 and TRBJ2-1; 11 bases agree with TRBD2. In germline, CDR1 is DFQATT, CDR2 SNEGSKA (reference sequence). J gave up 4 bases and V 0 bases, and 5 bases lay outside the gene matches. The CDR3 has 16 amino acids.

The chain employs TRBV10-3 and TRBJ2-4; 10 bases are a match to TRBD1. The CDR3 runs to 15 residues. Germline trimming cut 8 bases from V and 2 bases from J; bases unmatched to any gene: 6. Per the germline V gene, CDR1 is ENHRY and CDR2 is SYGVKD. CDR3 region: CAIGAGQGSKNIQYF. In nucleotides, the CDR3 is TGTGCCATCGGAGCGGGACAGGGGTCCAAAAACATTCAGTACTTC.

This clonotype showed up just a few times. This chain links TRBV20-1 with TRBJ1-1; possibly TRBD1 for D (5 bases). Between the trimmed V and J ends, which lost 1 base and 0 bases, there was a span of 9 bases. There are 14 residues in the CDR3. Germline V gives CDR1 DFQATT, CDR2 SNEGSKA (reference sequence). The CDR3 DNA follows: TGCAGTGCTAGAGCTGGACATTTGAACACTGAAGCTTTCTTT. Protein: CSARAGHLNTEAFF.

This clonotype came up many times. The V call is TRBV15, the J call TRBJ2-1; D is ambiguous. Deletions cut 0 bases from V and 12 bases from J, with 18 bases between. The CDR3 totals 15 residues. Germline CDR1 reads LNHNV; CDR2 reads YYDKDF (reference sequence). For the CDR3, the DNA is TGTGCCACCAGCAGAGAGGGGATCGACGGATCGCGGCAGTTCTTC. It is translated as CATSREGIDGSRQFF.

The chain joins TRBV3-1 to TRBJ2-5; 7 nucleotides agree with TRBD2. This CDR3 spans 15 amino acids. Germline values: CDR1 LGHDT, CDR2 YNNKEL (reference sequence). Losses at the gene ends were 2 bases for V and 2 bases for J; bases not matched to a gene: 5. CDR3 in DNA: TGTGCCAGCAGCCAATGGGAGGGGTTACAAGAGACCCAGTACTTC. It is translated as CASSQWEGLQETQYF.

This clonotype has ten or more counts. The chain employs TRBV29-1 and TRBJ2-6, with D perhaps matching TRBD1 (5 bases). The CDR3 covers 14 residues. V lost 4 bases and J 2 bases, leaving 9 bases between the germline ends. The germline V gene encodes CDR1 SQVTM and CDR2 ANQGSEA. This CDR3 reads CSVGAGPGANVLTF. The CDR3 nucleotides are TGCAGCGTTGGGGCAGGGCCTGGGGCCAACGTCCTGACTTTC.

The rearrangement joins TRBV5-1 to TRBJ1-1, with a tentative D call TRBD1 (5 bases). V lost 1 base to trimming and J lost 1 base, with 8 bases between them. The CDR3 covers 14 residues. Germline V CDR1 and CDR2: SGHRS, YFSETQ. The CDR3 DNA is TGCGCCAGCAGCTTGATGACAGCGAACACTGAAGCTTTCTTT. Translation: CASSLMTANTEAFF.

In this sample, this clonotype turned up many times. CDR3: CASSLVGGRTDTQYF. The CDR3 DNA is TGTGCCAGCAGCTTAGTTGGGGGACGCACAGATACGCAGTATTTT. V is TRBV11-2 and J is TRBJ2-3; either TRBD1 or TRBD2 may fit D (5 bases each). The CDR3 length is 15 residues. The V and J ends lost 1 base and 1 base respectively, with 9 bases between them. Germline V gene sequence: CDR1 SGHAT, CDR2 FQNNGV.

The sample holds a few counts of this clonotype. The CDR3 reads CASSPVTSGRNVEQYF. Written as DNA, the CDR3 is TGTGCCAGCAGCCCGGTTACTAGCGGGAGAAATGTCGAGCAGTACTTC. V is TRBV11-1 and J is TRBJ2-7; 11 nucleotides align to TRBD2. CDR1 and CDR2 from the germline V gene are SGHAT and FQDESV (reference sequence). V shed 5 bases and J 6 bases; nucleotides not matched to a gene: 12. CDR3 length: 16 amino acids.

The table lists this clonotype with many counts. The rearrangement uses TRBV4-1 and TRBJ2-1, with D possibly TRBD1 on 6 matching bases. Germline CDR1 and CDR2: MGHRA and YSYEKL. This CDR3 comprises 14 residues. V lost 5 bases and J 3 bases, leaving 11 bases between the germline ends. In DNA form, the CDR3 reads TGCGCCAGCAGCGGACAGATAAACTACAATGAGCAGTTCTTC. Residues: CASSGQINYNEQFF.

Ten or more counts support this clonotype. This chain links TRBV6-5 with TRBJ1-1; D is undetermined. The CDR3 spans 15 residues. V was trimmed by 0 bases and J by 0 bases, leaving 8 bases between them. Germline V lookup: CDR1 MNHEY, CDR2 SVGAGI. CDR3 sequence (DNA): TGTGCCAGCAGTTACTCGATCTCGATGAACACTGAAGCTTTCTTT. Protein sequence: CASSYSISMNTEAFF.

This clonotype was found many times. This sequence joins TRBV29-1 and TRBJ2-1; 7 bases map to TRBD2. V trimming: 3 bases; J trimming: 8 bases; junction bases outside the gene matches: 10. The germline V gene has CDR1 SQVTM and CDR2 ANQGSEA. There are 14 residues in the CDR3. Here the CDR3 reads CSVDQAGHGYEQFF. The CDR3 DNA reads as TGCAGCGTTGATCAAGCGGGGCACGGATATGAGCAGTTCTTC.

The chain uses TRBV6-1 and TRBJ2-7; 9 positions agree with TRBD2. Germline V CDR1 and CDR2: MNHNS, SASEGT. This CDR3 comprises 14 residues. V lost 8 bases, J lost 3 bases, and 8 bases stayed unmatched. In DNA, the CDR3 is TGTGCCAGCGGAAACGTAGCGGGAGTCTACGAGCAGTACTTC. Translated, it gives CASGNVAGVYEQYF.

This clonotype has just a few counts. The genes are TRBV6-4 and TRBJ2-7, with 8 bases identical to TRBD2. This CDR3 has 16 amino acids. Losses at the gene ends were 6 bases for V and 7 bases for J; bases not matched to a gene: 17. The germline V gene has CDR1 MRHNA and CDR2 SNTAGT. The CDR3 bases are TGTGCCAGCAGAACTTCCGAGGCGGGAGGCCCGATGGAGCAGTACTTC. It codes for CASRTSEAGGPMEQYF.

This clonotype was counted at least ten times. The chain carries TRBV9 and TRBJ2-7; TRBD1 matches at 8 bases. In germline, CDR1 is SGDLS, CDR2 YYNGEE. Trimming removed 0 bases from V and 6 bases from J; junction bases left unmatched: 5. This CDR3 has 14 residues. CDR3 sequence reads: CASSVGDRISEQYF. CDR3 bases: TGTGCCAGCAGCGTAGGGGACAGGATTAGCGAGCAGTACTTC.

This clonotype was observed a single time. The chain employs TRBV6-1 and TRBJ2-2; TRBD2 aligns across 7 bases. V dropped 5 bases and J dropped 0; count of bases not matched to a gene: 3. The CDR3 sequence is 15 residues long. Germline V gene data show CDR1 as MNHNS and CDR2 as SASEGT. The CDR3 protein is CASSTGLANTGELFF. CDR3 in DNA: TGTGCCAGCAGTACAGGACTAGCGAACACCGGGGAGCTGTTTTTT.

This clonotype was seen many times. The genes are TRBV20-1 and TRBJ2-7, with TRBD1 identical over 7 bases. This CDR3 has 14 residues. CDR1 is DFQATT and CDR2 is SNEGSKA in the germline V gene (reference sequence). The J segment lost 5 bases and the V segment lost 0 bases, leaving 7 bases of the junction unmatched. CDR3 bases: TGCAGTGCTAGAGATCGTCGACAGGGCCACGAGCAGTACTTC. It encodes CSARDRRQGHEQYF.

This clonotype was detected ten times or more. The rearrangement uses TRBV3-1 and TRBJ2-2; 9 bases match TRBD1. V trimming: 3 bases; J trimming: 4 bases; junction bases outside the gene matches: 6. The CDR3 is 16 residues long. In germline, CDR1 is LGHDT, CDR2 YNNKEL (reference sequence). For the CDR3, the DNA is TGTGCCAGCAGCCATCCTATGGGACAGGGCACCGGGGAGCTGTTTTTT. Protein: CASSHPMGQGTGELFF.

This clonotype was seen a handful of times. The chain recombines TRBV6-1 with TRBJ1-2; D possibly corresponds to TRBD1 (5 bases). Germline lookup yields CDR1 MNHNS and CDR2 SASEGT. CDR3 size: 13 residues. Trimming removed 4 bases from V and 7 bases from J, with 13 bases in between. The CDR3 bases are TGTGCCAGCAGTGTTGCAGGGAAAGGTGGCTACACCTTC. Translating it yields CASSVAGKGGYTF.

This chain uses TRBV28 with TRBJ1-1; a possible D gene is TRBD1 (5 bases). Looked up from germline, CDR1 is MDHEN and CDR2 is SYDVKM. There are 16 residues in the CDR3. Trimming left V 3 bases short and J 4 bases short, with 18 bases between. CDR3: CASSLGGKGRVTEAFF. CDR3 coding DNA: TGTGCCAGCAGTTTGGGGGGAAAGGGGCGGGTCACTGAAGCTTTCTTT.

The chain is built from TRBV21-1 and TRBJ2-5; the table's D call of TRBD1 was not tested on the DNA. TRBV21-1 is assigned pseudogene status. The CDR3 is 14 amino acids. Written as DNA, the CDR3 is TGTGCCAGCAGCCAAGGGGCGGTCGAAGAGACCCAGTACTTC. Protein product: CASSQGAVEETQYF.